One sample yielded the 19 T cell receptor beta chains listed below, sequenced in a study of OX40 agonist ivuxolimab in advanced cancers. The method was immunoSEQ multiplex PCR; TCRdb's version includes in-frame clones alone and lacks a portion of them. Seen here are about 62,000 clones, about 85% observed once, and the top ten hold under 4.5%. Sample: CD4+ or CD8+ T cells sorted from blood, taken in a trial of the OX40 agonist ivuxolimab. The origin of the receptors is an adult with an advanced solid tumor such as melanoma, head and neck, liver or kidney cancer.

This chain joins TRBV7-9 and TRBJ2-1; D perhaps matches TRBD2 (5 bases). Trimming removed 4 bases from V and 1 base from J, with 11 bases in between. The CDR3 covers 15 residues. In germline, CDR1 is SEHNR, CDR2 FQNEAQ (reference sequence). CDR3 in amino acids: CASSYWRVSYNEQFF. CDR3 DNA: TGTGCCAGCAGCTACTGGCGGGTGTCCTACAATGAGCAGTTCTTC.

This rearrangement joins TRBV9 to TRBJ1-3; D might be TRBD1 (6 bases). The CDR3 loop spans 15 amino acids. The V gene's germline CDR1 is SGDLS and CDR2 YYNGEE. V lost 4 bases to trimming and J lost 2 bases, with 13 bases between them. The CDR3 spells CASSTRGGPGNTIYF. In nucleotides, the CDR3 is TGTGCCAGCAGCACCCGGGGGGGCCCTGGAAACACCATATATTTT.

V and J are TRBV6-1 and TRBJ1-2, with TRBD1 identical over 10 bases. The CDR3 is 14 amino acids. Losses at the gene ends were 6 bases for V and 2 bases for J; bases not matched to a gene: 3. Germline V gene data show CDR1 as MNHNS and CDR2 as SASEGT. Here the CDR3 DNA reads TGTGCCAGCAGCCGACAGGGGGCGAACTATGGCTACACCTTC. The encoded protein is CASSRQGANYGYTF.

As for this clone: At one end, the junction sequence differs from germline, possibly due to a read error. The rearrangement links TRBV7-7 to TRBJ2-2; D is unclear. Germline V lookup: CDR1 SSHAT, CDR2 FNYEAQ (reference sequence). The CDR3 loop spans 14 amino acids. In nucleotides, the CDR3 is TGTGCTAGCAGCCTTAGTGTGGAGACCGGGGAGCTGTTTTTT. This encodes CASSLSVETGELFF.

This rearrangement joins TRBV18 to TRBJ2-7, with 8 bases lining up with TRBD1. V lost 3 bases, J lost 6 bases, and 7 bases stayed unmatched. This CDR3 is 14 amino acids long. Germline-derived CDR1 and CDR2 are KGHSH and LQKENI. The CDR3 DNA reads TGTGCCAGCTCACCGATGGACAGGGCAGGCGAGCAGTACTTC. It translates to CASSPMDRAGEQYF.

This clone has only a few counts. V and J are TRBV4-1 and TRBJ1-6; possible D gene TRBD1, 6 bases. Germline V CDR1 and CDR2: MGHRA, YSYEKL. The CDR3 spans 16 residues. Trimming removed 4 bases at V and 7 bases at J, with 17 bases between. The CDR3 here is CASSRTNRVGNSPLHF. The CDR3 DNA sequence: TGCGCCAGCAGCCGTACTAACAGGGTTGGCAATTCACCCCTCCACTTT.

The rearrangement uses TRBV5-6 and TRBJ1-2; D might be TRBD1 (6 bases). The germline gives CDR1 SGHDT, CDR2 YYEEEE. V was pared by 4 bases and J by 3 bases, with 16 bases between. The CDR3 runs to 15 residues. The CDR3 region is CASSKAEGQYYGYTF. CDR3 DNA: TGTGCCAGCAGCAAGGCGGAAGGACAGTACTATGGCTACACCTTC.

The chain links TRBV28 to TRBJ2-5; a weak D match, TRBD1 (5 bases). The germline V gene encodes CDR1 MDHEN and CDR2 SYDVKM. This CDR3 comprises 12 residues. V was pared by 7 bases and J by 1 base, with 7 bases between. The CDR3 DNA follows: TGTGCCAGCAACAGGATCCAAGAGACCCAGTACTTC. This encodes CASNRIQETQYF.

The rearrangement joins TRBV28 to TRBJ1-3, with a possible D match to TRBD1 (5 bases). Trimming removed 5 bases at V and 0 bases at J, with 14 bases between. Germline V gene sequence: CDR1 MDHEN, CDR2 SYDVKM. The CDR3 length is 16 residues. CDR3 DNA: TGTGCCAGCAGTGGGGGACTCCCGGCCTCTGGAAACACCATATATTTT. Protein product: CASSGGLPASGNTIYF.

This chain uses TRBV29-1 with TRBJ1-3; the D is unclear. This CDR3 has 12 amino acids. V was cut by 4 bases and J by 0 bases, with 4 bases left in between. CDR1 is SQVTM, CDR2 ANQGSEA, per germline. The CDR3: CSVGSSGNTIYF. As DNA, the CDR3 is TGCAGCGTTGGGAGCTCTGGAAACACCATATATTTT.

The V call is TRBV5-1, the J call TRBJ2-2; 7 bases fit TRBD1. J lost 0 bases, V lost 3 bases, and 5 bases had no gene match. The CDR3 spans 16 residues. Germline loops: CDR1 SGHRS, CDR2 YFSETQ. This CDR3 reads CASSSNRGTNTGELFF. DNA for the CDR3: TGCGCCAGCAGCTCGAACAGGGGAACGAACACCGGGGAGCTGTTTTTT.

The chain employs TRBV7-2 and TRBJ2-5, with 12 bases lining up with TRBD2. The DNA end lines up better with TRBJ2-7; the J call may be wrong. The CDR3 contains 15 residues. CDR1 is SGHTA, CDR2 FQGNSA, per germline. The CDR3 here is CASSPTSGRTYEQYF. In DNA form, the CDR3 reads TGTGCCAGCAGCCCTACTAGCGGGAGGACCTACGAGCAGTACTTC.

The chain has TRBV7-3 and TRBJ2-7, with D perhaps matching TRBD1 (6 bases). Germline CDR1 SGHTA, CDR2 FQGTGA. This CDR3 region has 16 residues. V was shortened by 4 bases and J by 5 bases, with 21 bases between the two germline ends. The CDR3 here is CASSSTTGAGAHEQYF. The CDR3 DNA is TGTGCCAGCAGCTCAACAACTGGGGCAGGGGCCCACGAGCAGTACTTC.

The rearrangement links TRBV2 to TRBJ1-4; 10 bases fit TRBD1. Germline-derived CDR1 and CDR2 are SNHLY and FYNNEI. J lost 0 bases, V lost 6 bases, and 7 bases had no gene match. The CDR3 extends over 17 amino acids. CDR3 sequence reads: CASRAGQGPATNEKLFF. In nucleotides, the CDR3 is TGTGCCAGCAGGGCGGGACAGGGGCCTGCAACTAATGAAAAACTGTTTTTT.

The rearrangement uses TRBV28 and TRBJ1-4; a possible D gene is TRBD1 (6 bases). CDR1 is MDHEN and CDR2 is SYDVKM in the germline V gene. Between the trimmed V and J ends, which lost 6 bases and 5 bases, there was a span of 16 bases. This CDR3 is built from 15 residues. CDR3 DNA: TGTGCCAGCAGCAATGTCAGGGGTCGAAATGAAAAACTGTTTTTT. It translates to CASSNVRGRNEKLFF.

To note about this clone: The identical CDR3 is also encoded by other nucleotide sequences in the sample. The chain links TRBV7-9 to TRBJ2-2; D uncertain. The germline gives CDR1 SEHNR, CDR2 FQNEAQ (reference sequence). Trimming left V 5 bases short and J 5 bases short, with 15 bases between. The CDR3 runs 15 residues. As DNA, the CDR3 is TGTGCCAGCAGCCCCGGGTTGGGGTGGACCGGGGAGCTGTTTTTT. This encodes CASSPGLGWTGELFF. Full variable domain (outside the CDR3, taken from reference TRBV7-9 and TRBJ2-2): DTGVSQNPRHKITKRGQNVTFRCDPISEHNRLYWYRQTLGQGPEFLTYFQNEAQLEKSRLLSDRFSAERPKGSFSTLEIQRTEQGDSAMYLCASSPGLGWTGELFFGEGSRLTVL.

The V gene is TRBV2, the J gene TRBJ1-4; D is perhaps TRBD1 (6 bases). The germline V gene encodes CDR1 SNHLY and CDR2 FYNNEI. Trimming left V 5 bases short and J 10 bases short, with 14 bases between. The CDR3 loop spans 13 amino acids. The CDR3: CASSPDRRGKLFF. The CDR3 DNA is TGTGCCAGCAGTCCCGACAGGAGAGGAAAACTGTTTTTT.

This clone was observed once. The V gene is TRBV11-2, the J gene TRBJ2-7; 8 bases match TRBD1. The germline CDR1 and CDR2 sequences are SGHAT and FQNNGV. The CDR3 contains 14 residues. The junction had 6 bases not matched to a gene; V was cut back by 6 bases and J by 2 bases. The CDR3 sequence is CASRSTGGTYEQYF. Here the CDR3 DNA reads TGTGCCAGCAGATCCACAGGGGGTACCTACGAGCAGTACTTC.

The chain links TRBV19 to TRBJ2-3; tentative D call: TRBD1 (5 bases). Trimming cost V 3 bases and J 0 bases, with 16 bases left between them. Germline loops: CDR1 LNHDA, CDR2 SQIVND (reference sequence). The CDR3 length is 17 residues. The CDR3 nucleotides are TGTGCCAGTAGTATCGGTGCAGGGTACTGGAGCACAGATACGCAGTATTTT. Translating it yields CASSIGAGYWSTDTQYF. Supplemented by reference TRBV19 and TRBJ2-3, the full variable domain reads DGGITQSPKYLFRKEGQNVTLSCEQNLNHDAMYWYRQDPGQGLRLIYYSQIVNDFQKGDIAEGYSVSREKKESFPLTVTSAQKNPTAFYLCASSIGAGYWSTDTQYFGPGTRLTVL.